The clone carrying this T cell receptor beta chain was counted a few times. The sample belongs to a study of T cells after yellow fever vaccination. In the study overall: SMART-Seq v4 Ultra Low Input prepared libraries from low-cell fractions.

V was clipped by 4 bases and J by 5 bases; unmatched bases: 10. The CDR3 extends over 15 amino acids. Germline CDR1 and CDR2: SEHNR and FQNEAQ (reference sequence). TCRdb recomputed calls from the 5' RACE reads with MiXCR, one row per CDR3 protein. The data show around 340,000 distinct CDR3 sequences, approximately 9% seen once. The clonotype originates from a man aged 18 to 29 who received the YFV17D yellow fever vaccine. Sequenced here: PBMCs, sampled on the day of the first yellow fever vaccination. V is TRBV7-9 and J is TRBJ2-5; 7 bases agree with TRBD2. The CDR3 bases are TGTGCCAGCAGCTCTAATTTCCGGGGAGGGGAGACCCAGTACTTC. It yields the protein CASSSNFRGGETQYF.